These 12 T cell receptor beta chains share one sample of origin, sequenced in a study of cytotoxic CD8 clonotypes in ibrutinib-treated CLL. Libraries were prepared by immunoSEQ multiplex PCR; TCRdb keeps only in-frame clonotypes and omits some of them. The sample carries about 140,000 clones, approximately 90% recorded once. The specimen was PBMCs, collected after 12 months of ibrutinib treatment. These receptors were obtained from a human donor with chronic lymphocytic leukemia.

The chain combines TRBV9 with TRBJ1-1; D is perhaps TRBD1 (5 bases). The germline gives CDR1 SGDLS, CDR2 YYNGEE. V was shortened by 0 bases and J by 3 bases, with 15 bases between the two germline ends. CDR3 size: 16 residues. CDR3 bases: TGTGCCAGCAGCGTAGGGATCCAGGGCGAGTACACTGAAGCTTTCTTT. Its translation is CASSVGIQGEYTEAFF. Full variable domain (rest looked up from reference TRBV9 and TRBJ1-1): DSGVTQTPKHLITATGQRVTLRCSPRSGDLSVYWYQQSLDQGLQFLIQYYNGEERAKGNILERFSAQQFPDLHSELNLSSLELGDSALYFCASSVGIQGEYTEAFFGQGTRLTVV.

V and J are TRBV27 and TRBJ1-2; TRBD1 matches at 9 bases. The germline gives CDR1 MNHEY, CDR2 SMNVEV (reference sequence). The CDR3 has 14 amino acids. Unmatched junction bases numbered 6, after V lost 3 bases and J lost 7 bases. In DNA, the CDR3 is TGTGCCAGCAGTTTGAGGACAGGGGCTACTGGCTACACCTTC. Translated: CASSLRTGATGYTF.

In DNA form, the CDR3 reads TGTGCCAGCGGGTACAATGAGCAGTTCTTC. This translates into CASGYNEQFF. The rearrangement uses TRBV27 and TRBJ2-1; D gene ambiguous. Trimming left V 8 bases short and J 4 bases short, with 3 bases between. The CDR3 length is 10 residues. Germline loops: CDR1 MNHEY, CDR2 SMNVEV (reference sequence).

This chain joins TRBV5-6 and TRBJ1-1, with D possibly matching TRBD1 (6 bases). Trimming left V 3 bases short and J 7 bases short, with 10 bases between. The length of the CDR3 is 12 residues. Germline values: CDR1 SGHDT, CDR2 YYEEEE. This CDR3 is CASSWGRSEAFF. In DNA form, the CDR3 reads TGTGCCAGCAGCTGGGGGCGGAGTGAAGCTTTCTTT.

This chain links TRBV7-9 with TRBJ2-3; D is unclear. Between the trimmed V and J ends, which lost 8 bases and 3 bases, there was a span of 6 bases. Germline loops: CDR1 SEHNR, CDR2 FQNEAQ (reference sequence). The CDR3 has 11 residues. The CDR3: CASVVTDTQYF. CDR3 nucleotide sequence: TGTGCCAGCGTCGTAACAGATACGCAGTATTTT.

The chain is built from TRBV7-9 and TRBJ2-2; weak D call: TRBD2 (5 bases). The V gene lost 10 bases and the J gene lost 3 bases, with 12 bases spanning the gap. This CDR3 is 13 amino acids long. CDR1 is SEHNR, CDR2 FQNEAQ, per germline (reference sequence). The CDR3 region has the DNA TGTGCCAACTCTTCCGGGGACACCGGGGAGCTGTTTTTT. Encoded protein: CANSSGDTGELFF.

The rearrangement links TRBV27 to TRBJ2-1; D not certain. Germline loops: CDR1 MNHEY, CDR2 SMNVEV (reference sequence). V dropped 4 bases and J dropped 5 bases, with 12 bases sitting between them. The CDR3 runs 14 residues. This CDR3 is CASSSQLDDNEQFF. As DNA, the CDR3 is TGTGCCAGCAGTTCACAACTCGACGACAATGAGCAGTTCTTC.

CDR3 loop: CASSAQDRGGGEQYF. The DNA for the CDR3 is TGCGCCAGCAGCGCCCAGGACAGGGGCGGTGGGGAGCAGTACTTC. V gene TRBV5-1 combines with J gene TRBJ2-7; TRBD1 matches at 9 bases. V shed 4 bases, J shed 7 bases, and the junction held 12 bases outside the gene matches. Germline lookup yields CDR1 SGHRS and CDR2 YFSETQ. The CDR3 is 15 amino acids.

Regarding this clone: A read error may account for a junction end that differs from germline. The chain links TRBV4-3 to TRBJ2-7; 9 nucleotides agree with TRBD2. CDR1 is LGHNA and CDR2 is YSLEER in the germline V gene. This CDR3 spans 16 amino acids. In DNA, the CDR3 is TGCGCCAGCAGCCTCGCGGGAGGGACTAGCTCCCACGAGCAGTACTTC. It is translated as CASSLAGGTSSHEQYF.

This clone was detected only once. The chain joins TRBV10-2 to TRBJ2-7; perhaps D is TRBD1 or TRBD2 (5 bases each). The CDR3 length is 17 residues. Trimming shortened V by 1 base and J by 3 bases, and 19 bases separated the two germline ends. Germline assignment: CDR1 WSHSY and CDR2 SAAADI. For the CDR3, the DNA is TGCGCCAGCAGTGAGTTAAGGCTGTCGAGGGACCGCTACGAGCAGTACTTC. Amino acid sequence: CASSELRLSRDRYEQYF.

The CDR3: CASSDLAGSTDTQYF. The CDR3 bases are TGTGCCAGCAGTGACCTTGCGGGCAGCACAGATACGCAGTATTTT. The chain links TRBV2 to TRBJ2-3; D perhaps matches TRBD2 (5 bases). Per germline, CDR1 SNHLY and CDR2 FYNNEI. The V gene lost 3 bases and the J gene lost 0 bases, with 10 bases spanning the gap. This CDR3 contains 15 residues.

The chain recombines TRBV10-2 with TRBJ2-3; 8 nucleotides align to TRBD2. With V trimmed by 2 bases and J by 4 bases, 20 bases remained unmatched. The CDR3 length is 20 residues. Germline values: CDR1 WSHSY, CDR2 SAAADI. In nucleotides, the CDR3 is TGCGCCAGCAGTGAGCCGAATCCCCAACTTGATAGCGGGAAATCAGATACGCAGTATTTT. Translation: CASSEPNPQLDSGKSDTQYF.